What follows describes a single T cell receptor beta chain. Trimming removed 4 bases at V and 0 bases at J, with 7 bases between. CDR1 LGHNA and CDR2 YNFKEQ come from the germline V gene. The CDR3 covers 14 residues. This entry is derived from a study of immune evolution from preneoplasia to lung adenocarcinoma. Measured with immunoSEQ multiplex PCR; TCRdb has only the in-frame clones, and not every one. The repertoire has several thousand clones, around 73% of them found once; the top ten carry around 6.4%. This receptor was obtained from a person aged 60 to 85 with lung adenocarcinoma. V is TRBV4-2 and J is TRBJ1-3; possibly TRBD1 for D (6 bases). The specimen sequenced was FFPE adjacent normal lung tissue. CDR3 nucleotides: TGTGCCAGCAGCCGGACAGACTCTGGAAACACCATATATTTT. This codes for CASSRTDSGNTIYF.